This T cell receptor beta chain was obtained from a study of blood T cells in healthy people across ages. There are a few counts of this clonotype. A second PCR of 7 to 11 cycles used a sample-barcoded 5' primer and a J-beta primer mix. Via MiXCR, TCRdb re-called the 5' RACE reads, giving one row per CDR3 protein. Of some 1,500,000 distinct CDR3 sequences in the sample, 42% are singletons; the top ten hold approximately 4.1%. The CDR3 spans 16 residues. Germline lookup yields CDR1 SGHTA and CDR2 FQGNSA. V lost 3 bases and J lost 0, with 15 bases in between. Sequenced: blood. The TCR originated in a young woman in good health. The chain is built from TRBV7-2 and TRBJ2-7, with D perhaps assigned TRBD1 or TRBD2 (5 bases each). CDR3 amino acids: CASSFLGRRSSYEQYF. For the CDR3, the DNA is TGTGCCAGCAGCTTCCTGGGACGGAGGAGCTCCTACGAGCAGTACTTC.